The TCR beta chain under discussion was sequenced for a study of blood T cell repertoires in COVID-19. Study information: Spain, Italy and the United States supplied samples that represented acute and convalescent COVID-19. Sources were T cells, B-cell-depleted T cells, or PBMCs; the material itself was cDNA or gDNA.

Followed longitudinally, the Seattle patients had been enrolled during active infection. Authors' data handling: Reference gene primer amplification in the assay estimated nucleated cell counts. Libraries were prepared by immunoSEQ multiplex PCR; TCRdb keeps only in-frame clonotypes and omits some of them. V and J calls plus clone size are reproduced from that table; the DNA served to infer D and trimming. The sample has roughly 200,000 clones; roughly 92% are singletons. CDR1 and CDR2 (germline): MNHNY, SVGAGI (reference sequence). V was pared by 2 bases and J by 6 bases, with 14 bases between. This CDR3 is 15 amino acids long.

This sequence originates from a young man with COVID-19, enrolled during active disease. The material sequenced was peripheral blood. This chain uses TRBV6-6 with TRBJ1-3; no clear D gene. The CDR3 DNA reads TGTGCCAGCAGTTACGGGCAGTCAGTGCCAAACACCATATATTTT. Translated, it gives CASSYGQSVPNTIYF.